This T cell receptor beta chain originates from a study of T cell repertoires in cytomegalovirus infection (dated by TCRdb to between 2018 and 2021). As for the study more broadly: Alongside well-studied HLA-B-restricted epitopes, the peptide stimulations were aimed at recently identified HLA-C-restricted CMV epitopes, whose presentation resists viral immunomodulation. The HLA type of each donor mattered for the analysis, because public TCR beta signatures pointed to carriage of CMV infection along with the matching HLA type.

In light of the paper, this sample's treatment or condition label describes: in vitro stimulation with specific CMV peptide epitopes to enrich CMV-specific T cells. Broad study findings and their caveats: In the ex vivo response, HLA-C-restricted CMV-specific TCR beta clonotypes were dominant, and in two of eight donors the single most frequent clonotype came from this HLA-C-restricted group. Carriers of CMV infection plus the relevant HLA type were discriminated by the cumulative frequency of public TCR beta family members in the study cohort and in an independent approximately 360-donor cohort.

Via the germline V gene, CDR1 is MGHRA and CDR2 YSYEKL. V is reduced by 4 bases and J by 0 bases, leaving a spacing of 16 bases between them. The CDR3 runs 17 residues from the cysteine to the phenylalanine. Here the CDR3 DNA is all that survives: 51 bases in frame from base 1. Sequencing was performed on an Illumina HiSeq 1500. The public reads were reanalyzed by TCRdb: fastp trimming at Q25, MiXCR alignment, in-frame beta chains only. Rows matching on CDR3 protein sequence are summarized as one entry with the most common DNA and genes. The sample has nearly 700,000 distinct CDR3 sequences on record, around a third of them singletons. Clones ranked in the top ten supply 18% of the sample. Turning to this clonotype: The antigen this receptor binds is unknown. No base quality values were provided; no much bigger clone lies one nucleotide off.

This specimen was cultured PBMCs, taken from culture after CMV antigen stimulation. The sequence derives from a human donor in good health (CMV status not recorded). Some clones in this sample may be carry-over from other donors' samples. The sequence links TRBV4-1 to TRBJ1-3, with a tentative D gene TRBD1 over 6 matching bases. The CDR3 reads CASSRRQDLSSGNTIYF. The DNA sequence is TGCGCCAGCAGCCGGAGACAGGACCTTAGCTCTGGAAACACCATATATTTT.